The sequence of this T cell receptor (beta chain) was determined in a study of blood T cell repertoires in COVID-19. At the level of the study: Spain, Italy and the United States supplied samples that represented acute and convalescent COVID-19.

Sequencing used immunoSEQ multiplex PCR; TCRdb keeps in-frame clones, though not all of them. Of some 300,000 clones in the sample, approximately 91% were seen once. Germline-derived CDR1 and CDR2 are LGHDT and YNNKEL (reference sequence). V dropped 1 base and J dropped 2 bases, with 11 bases sitting between them. The CDR3 is 16 amino acids. This chain joins TRBV3-1 (or the pseudogene TRBV3-2) and TRBJ2-2; D is perhaps TRBD1 (7 bases). Sequenced input: PBMCs or T cells enriched from blood (not recorded which). The TCR sequence derives from a woman under 40 who had recovered from COVID-19. Here the CDR3 DNA reads TGTGCCAGCAGCCAAGGCAGGGGGGCCAACACCGGGGAGCTGTTTTTT. Translation gives CASSQGRGANTGELFF.